Presented here are 9 T cell receptor beta chains from one specimen sequenced in a study of cytomegalovirus exposure and HLA in healthy donors. Sequenced by immunoSEQ multiplex PCR; TCRdb stores in-frame clones only, minus some. The table includes approximately 120,000 clones, 94% detected once. The specimen was PBMCs. Source of these receptors: a woman between 18 and 30 years old in good health and CMV-seronegative.

The rearrangement joins TRBV10-3 to TRBJ2-2, with 11 bases matching TRBD1. The CDR3 covers 17 residues. Unmatched junction bases numbered 6, after V lost 6 bases and J lost 0 bases. CDR1 and CDR2 from the germline V gene are ENHRY and SYGVKD. DNA of the CDR3: TGTGCCATCAGGACGGGACAGGGGGTTGCGAACACCGGGGAGCTGTTTTTT. Amino acids: CAIRTGQGVANTGELFF.

V is TRBV7-9 and J is TRBJ2-7; TRBD2 agrees at 11 bases. V was clipped by 2 bases and J by 2 bases; unmatched bases: 2. CDR1 SEHNR and CDR2 FQNEAQ come from the germline V gene (reference sequence). The CDR3 has 15 residues. CDR3 DNA: TGTGCCAGCAGCTTACTAGCGGGAGGCCCCTACGAGCAGTACTTC. Translating it yields CASSLLAGGPYEQYF.

J is TRBJ1-3 and V is TRBV15; D uncertain. The CDR3 sequence is 13 residues long. The germline CDR1 and CDR2 sequences are LNHNV and YYDKDF (reference sequence). Trimming removed 4 bases at V and 1 base at J, with 5 bases between. CDR3 residues: CATSIRSGNTIYF. The CDR3 DNA sequence: TGTGCCACCAGCATTCGGTCTGGAAACACCATATATTTT. Looking up the rest from reference TRBV15 and TRBJ1-3 gives the full variable domain: DAMVIQNPRYQVTQFGKPVTLSCSQTLNHNVMYWYQQKSSQAPKLLFHYYDKDFNNEADTPDNFQSRRPNTSFCFLDIRSPGLGDTAMYLCATSIRSGNTIYFGEGSWLTVV.

V is TRBV19 and J is TRBJ1-2, with TRBD1 as a possible D gene (6 bases). Trimming removed 5 bases at V and 6 bases at J, with 13 bases between. Germline CDR1 reads LNHDA; CDR2 reads SQIVND (reference sequence). The CDR3 spans 13 residues. In DNA form, the CDR3 reads TGTGCCAGTAGTTGGACAGCAGCCGATGGCTACACCTTC. Amino acid sequence: CASSWTAADGYTF.

V and J are TRBV5-1 and TRBJ2-6; TRBD1 matches at 9 bases. V lost 8 bases and J lost 4; bases outside the gene matches: 7. Germline values: CDR1 SGHRS, CDR2 YFSETQ. This CDR3 is built from 15 residues. This CDR3 is CASRDRVSGANVLTF. As DNA, the CDR3 is TGCGCCAGTAGGGACAGGGTGTCGGGGGCCAACGTCCTGACTTTC.

This chain joins TRBV5-4 and TRBJ1-3; 7 bases match TRBD1. The CDR3 length is 15 residues. Losses at the gene ends were 4 bases for V and 1 base for J; bases not matched to a gene: 5. Per germline, CDR1 SGHNT and CDR2 YYREEE (reference sequence). The CDR3 DNA is TGTGCCAGCAGCCCCGGGACAGAATCTGGAAACACCATATATTTT. Amino acids: CASSPGTESGNTIYF.

The chain employs TRBV2 and TRBJ1-2, with no clear D. V lost 7 bases, J lost 7 bases, and 19 bases lay in between. Germline V gene lookup returns CDR1 SNHLY and CDR2 FYNNEI. The CDR3 totals 14 residues. The CDR3 DNA reads as TGTGCCAGCAACTCGCGGGATCTTATGAGTGGCTACACCTTC. Translating gives CASNSRDLMSGYTF.

The rearrangement joins TRBV7-8 to TRBJ2-1; the D is unclear. The germline V gene has CDR1 SGHVS and CDR2 FQNEAQ. The CDR3 contains 13 residues. V lost 2 bases and J lost 9, with 11 bases in between. DNA for the CDR3: TGTGCCAGCAGCTTACTAACCTCCGGTGAGCAGTTCTTC. Its protein is CASSLLTSGEQFF. Full variable domain (remainder filled in from reference TRBV7-8 and TRBJ2-1): GAGVSQSPRYKVAKRGQDVALRCDPISGHVSLFWYQQALGQGPEFLTYFQNEAQLDKSGLPSDRFFAERPEGSVSTLKIQRTQQEDSAVYLCASSLLTSGEQFFGPGTRLTVL.

The chain is built from TRBV29-1 and TRBJ1-4; D not certain. The germline gives CDR1 SQVTM, CDR2 ANQGSEA. The CDR3 consists of 12 residues. Deletions cut 4 bases from V and 8 bases from J, with 11 bases between. CDR3 DNA: TGCAGCGTTGCGAGGGAAAGCGAAAAACTGTTTTTT. Amino acids: CSVARESEKLFF.